These 25 T cell receptor beta chains came from one sample sequenced in a study of cytomegalovirus exposure and HLA in healthy donors. Primers: 60 Vbeta forward and 13 Jbeta reverse. Data came from immunoSEQ multiplex PCR; TCRdb stores just in-frame clones and leaves some out. The sample contains 85,000 to 120,000 clones, approximately 80% of which appear only once. What was sequenced was PBMCs. The source is a male donor in good health and CMV-seropositive.

The CDR3 DNA sequence: TGTGCCAGCAGGTTATACTCGGGACTCCAAGAGACCCAGTACTTC. Protein product: CASRLYSGLQETQYF. The genes are TRBV7-2 and TRBJ2-5; D is perhaps TRBD2 (6 bases). CDR3 size: 15 residues. The V end was cut by 6 bases, the J end by 1 base, with 15 bases between. The germline CDR1 and CDR2 sequences are SGHTA and FQGNSA.

This chain joins TRBV11-2 and TRBJ2-5; tentatively, D is TRBD1 (6 bases). The V and J ends lost 5 bases and 5 bases respectively, with 12 bases between them. The germline V gene encodes CDR1 SGHAT and CDR2 FQNNGV. This CDR3 is built from 13 residues. The CDR3 is CASSRDRRETQYF. In nucleotides, the CDR3 is TGTGCCAGCAGCCGCGACAGGAGGGAGACCCAGTACTTC.

The CDR3 region is CASSLGSGPRNQPQHF. DNA for the CDR3: TGTGCCAGCAGCTTAGGGTCAGGGCCGCGCAATCAGCCCCAGCATTTT. The chain is built from TRBV7-9 and TRBJ1-5; D is possibly TRBD1 (5 bases). Trimming shortened V by 1 base and J by 2 bases, and 12 bases separated the two germline ends. From germline, CDR1 is SEHNR and CDR2 FQNEAQ (reference sequence). This CDR3 has 16 amino acids.

This clone turned up a few times. CDR3 region: CASSLALAGTGELFF. CDR3 nucleotides: TGTGCCAGCAGCTTAGCTCTAGCGGGGACCGGGGAGCTGTTTTTT. The rearrangement links TRBV7-2 to TRBJ2-2; 9 bases are shared with TRBD2. Trimming at V came to 0 bases and at J to 5 bases, leaving 1 base not matched to a gene. This CDR3 is built from 15 residues. CDR1 SGHTA and CDR2 FQGNSA come from the germline V gene.

The gene calls are TRBV10-3 and TRBJ2-7; 7 nucleotides line up with TRBD2. The CDR3 is 14 residues long. Looked up from germline, CDR1 is ENHRY and CDR2 is SYGVKD. Trimming at V came to 2 bases and at J to 4 bases, leaving 5 bases not matched to a gene. DNA of the CDR3: TGTGCCATCAGTGAGGGGGGAGGGTCATACGAGCAGTACTTC. Protein: CAISEGGGSYEQYF.

The rearrangement uses TRBV7-9 and TRBJ2-1; D is undetermined. CDR3 length: 14 amino acids. Germline V CDR1 and CDR2: SEHNR, FQNEAQ (reference sequence). Between the trimmed V and J ends, which lost 2 bases and 4 bases, there was a span of 9 bases. Written as DNA, the CDR3 is TGTGCCAGCAGCTTATCCCACTATTACAATGAGCAGTTCTTC. This translates into CASSLSHYYNEQFF.

CDR3 loop: CASSVGSSGQETQYF. In DNA, the CDR3 is TGTGCCAGCAGCGTAGGGAGTAGCGGACAAGAGACCCAGTACTTC. J is TRBJ2-5 and V is TRBV9, with a weak D call TRBD2 (6 bases). This CDR3 is built from 15 residues. Germline V gives CDR1 SGDLS, CDR2 YYNGEE. The V end was cut by 0 bases, the J end by 2 bases, with 11 bases between. The full variable domain, with the rest looked up from reference TRBV9 and TRBJ2-5, is DSGVTQTPKHLITATGQRVTLRCSPRSGDLSVYWYQQSLDQGLQFLIQYYNGEERAKGNILERFSAQQFPDLHSELNLSSLELGDSALYFCASSVGSSGQETQYFGPGTRLLVL.

The chain links TRBV19 to TRBJ1-4; 9 nucleotides line up with TRBD1. This CDR3 comprises 18 residues. After removal of 5 bases from V and 0 bases from J, the junction contained 10 bases not matched to a gene. Germline CDR1 is LNHDA and CDR2 is SQIVND (reference sequence). CDR3 DNA sequence: TGTGCCAGTAGTTTCCGGGACAGGGCGATTTCAACTAATGAAAAACTGTTTTTT. It is translated as CASSFRDRAISTNEKLFF.

This clone appeared once. The chain has TRBV7-6 and TRBJ2-3; D may be TRBD2 (5 bases). Germline values: CDR1 SGHVS, CDR2 FNYEAQ. The CDR3 extends over 16 amino acids. The germline V and J ends were trimmed by 5 bases and 4 bases, with 19 bases remaining between them. The CDR3 DNA is TGTGCCAGCAGCCCCCTGATAGGGAGCGCATCAGATACGCAGTATTTT. This codes for CASSPLIGSASDTQYF. Full variable domain (missing parts from reference TRBV7-6 and TRBJ2-3): GAGVSQSPRYKVTKRGQDVALRCDPISGHVSLYWYRQALGQGPEFLTYFNYEAQQDKSGLPNDRFSAERPEGSISTLTIQRTEQRDSAMYRCASSPLIGSASDTQYFGPGTRLTVL.

The chain employs TRBV28 and TRBJ2-1, with 8 bases lining up with TRBD2. Trimming took 2 bases from V and 2 from J; bases not matched to a gene: 5. This CDR3 is 16 amino acids long. The germline V gene encodes CDR1 MDHEN and CDR2 SYDVKM. CDR3 sequence: CASSLGLAGTYNEQFF. In DNA, the CDR3 is TGTGCCAGCAGTTTAGGCCTAGCGGGCACCTACAATGAGCAGTTCTTC.

The genes are TRBV5-1 and TRBJ2-5; 8 positions agree with TRBD1. This CDR3 is built from 16 residues. The ends lost 1 base at V and 5 bases at J; junction bases unmatched: 10. Looked up from germline, CDR1 is SGHRS and CDR2 is YFSETQ. CDR3 bases: TGCGCCAGCAGCTTGACGACAGGGGAACCGTGGGAGACCCAGTACTTC. Amino acid sequence: CASSLTTGEPWETQYF.

The chain employs TRBV5-1 and TRBJ1-5; no firm D call. V gave up 0 bases and J gave up 3 bases, with 7 bases separating them. Germline CDR1 is SGHRS and CDR2 is YFSETQ. This CDR3 has 14 residues. CDR3 sequence: CASSLGQVNQPQHF. In DNA form, the CDR3 reads TGCGCCAGCAGCTTGGGCCAGGTCAATCAGCCCCAGCATTTT.

The gene calls are TRBV2 and TRBJ2-5; TRBD1 might be the D (5 bases). V was trimmed by 6 bases and J by 4 bases, leaving 12 bases between them. Germline CDR1 and CDR2: SNHLY and FYNNEI. This CDR3 contains 13 residues. CDR3 sequence: CASSPRDVETQYF. CDR3 sequence (DNA): TGTGCCAGCAGCCCCAGGGATGTAGAGACCCAGTACTTC.

The genes are TRBV7-8 and TRBJ2-5; 8 nucleotides match TRBD2. Germline V gives CDR1 SGHVS, CDR2 FQNEAQ. Unmatched junction bases numbered 6, after V lost 5 bases and J lost 4 bases. The CDR3 is 14 residues long. The CDR3 loop is CASSPLSGVETQYF. The CDR3 DNA reads as TGTGCCAGCAGCCCCCTTAGCGGGGTAGAGACCCAGTACTTC.

DNA of the CDR3: TGTGCCAGTAGTGGAAAGCAGGGGCCCGGGGCCAACGTCCTGACTTTC. This encodes CASSGKQGPGANVLTF. V usage is TRBV19 and J usage is TRBJ2-6; the D gene is possibly TRBD1 (6 bases). CDR3 length: 16 amino acids. The germline gives CDR1 LNHDA, CDR2 SQIVND (reference sequence). Trimming removed 5 bases at V and 4 bases at J, with 15 bases between.

The rearrangement uses TRBV6-1 and TRBJ2-7, with a tentative D call TRBD1 (6 bases). Per the germline V gene, CDR1 is MNHNS and CDR2 is SASEGT. CDR3 size: 15 residues. The V and J ends lost 7 bases and 0 bases respectively, with 16 bases between them. The CDR3 DNA is TGTGCCAGCAAAACCTTACAGGGAATCTCCTACGAGCAGTACTTC. Its protein is CASKTLQGISYEQYF.

V and J are TRBV7-2 and TRBJ2-4; TRBD1 matches 7 bases. The V gene end was trimmed by 5 bases and the J gene end by 0 bases; junction bases not matched to a gene: 7. Per the germline V gene, CDR1 is SGHTA and CDR2 is FQGNSA. CDR3 length: 16 amino acids. The CDR3 sequence is CASSRDRVGAKNIQYF. CDR3 in DNA: TGTGCCAGCAGCCGAGACAGGGTTGGAGCCAAAAACATTCAGTACTTC.

CDR3 nucleotide sequence: TGTGCCACATACCAATGGGGACTAGCGGCGAACACCGGGGAGCTGTTTTTT. It encodes CATYQWGLAANTGELFF. The rearrangement links TRBV15 to TRBJ2-2; 11 nucleotides match TRBD2. The V gene's germline CDR1 is LNHNV and CDR2 YYDKDF (reference sequence). V was clipped by 9 bases and J by 0 bases; unmatched bases: 9. The CDR3 spans 17 residues.

The V gene is TRBV7-2, the J gene TRBJ2-1; D may be TRBD2 (6 bases). V lost 0 bases to trimming and J lost 3 bases, with 15 bases between them. Germline V lookup: CDR1 SGHTA, CDR2 FQGNSA. The CDR3 has 17 amino acids. The CDR3 protein is CASSLARGAGYYNEQFF. Here the CDR3 DNA reads TGTGCCAGCAGCTTAGCGAGGGGAGCGGGCTACTACAATGAGCAGTTCTTC.

The chain has TRBV2 and TRBJ1-3, with D perhaps matching TRBD1 (6 bases). This CDR3 has 12 amino acids. Trimming stripped 6 bases from V and 9 bases from J, with 12 bases between. Germline V gene data show CDR1 as SNHLY and CDR2 as FYNNEI. The CDR3 spells CASRGTGFTIYF. The CDR3 bases are TGTGCCAGCAGGGGAACAGGGTTCACCATATATTTT. The full variable domain, with the rest looked up from reference TRBV2 and TRBJ1-3, is EPEVTQTPSHQVTQMGQEVILRCVPISNHLYFYWYRQILGQKVEFLVSFYNNEISEKSEIFDDQFSVERPDGSNFTLKIRSTKLEDSAMYFCASRGTGFTIYFGEGSWLTVV.

The chain links TRBV4-2 to TRBJ1-6; D unclear. The germline gives CDR1 LGHNA, CDR2 YNFKEQ. Trimming pared 4 bases from V and 8 bases from J, leaving 12 bases between. The CDR3 length is 14 residues. The CDR3 DNA reads TGTGCCAGCAGCCGGGAGGTTGGTCATTCACCCCTCCACTTT. Residues: CASSREVGHSPLHF.

This clone showed up just a few times. The rearrangement links TRBV5-1 to TRBJ2-7, with a weak D call TRBD1 (5 bases). CDR3 length: 13 residues. Trimming shortened V by 0 bases and J by 4 bases, and 8 bases separated the two germline ends. The germline V gene has CDR1 SGHRS and CDR2 YFSETQ. The CDR3 protein is CASSLDRQYEQYF. CDR3 sequence (DNA): TGCGCCAGCAGCTTGGACAGGCAGTACGAGCAGTACTTC.

This clone came up once. The V and J genes are TRBV7-9 and TRBJ2-2; 16 bases line up with TRBD2. This CDR3 contains 19 residues. Germline CDR1 is SEHNR and CDR2 is FQNEAQ (reference sequence). Trimming at V came to 7 bases and at J to 4 bases, leaving 12 bases not matched to a gene. The CDR3 is CASTPPGLAGGVITGELFF. In DNA form, the CDR3 reads TGTGCCAGCACCCCCCCGGGACTAGCGGGAGGGGTGATCACCGGGGAGCTGTTTTTT.

The chain uses TRBV25-1 and TRBJ1-2; D may be TRBD1 (6 bases). Germline CDR1 is MGHDK and CDR2 is SYGVNS. The CDR3 runs to 13 residues. V was shortened by 8 bases and J by 5 bases, with 15 bases between the two germline ends. CDR3 nucleotide sequence: TGTGCCAGCGGACCAACAGGGCGATATGGCTACACCTTC. This translates into CASGPTGRYGYTF.

There are a few counts of this clone. The rearrangement links TRBV11-2 to TRBJ2-7; no clear D. CDR1 and CDR2 from the germline V gene are SGHAT and FQNNGV. With 5 bases removed from V and 3 bases from J, the gap between germline ends came to 11 bases. This CDR3 has 13 residues. The CDR3 DNA reads TGTGCCAGCAGCGATGACGACTTCTACGAGCAGTACTTC. Protein: CASSDDDFYEQYF.